Listed below are T cell receptor beta chains from one sample, sequenced in a study of cytomegalovirus exposure and HLA in healthy donors. Repertoires were generated with immunoSEQ multiplex PCR, while TCRdb's copy carries only in-frame clones and drops some. The profile covers roughly 150,000 clones, with 85% to 90% appearing a single time and 4.5% to 7% taken by the ten largest. The sequenced sample was PBMCs. The receptor source for this set is a woman in her 30s in good health and CMV-seronegative. CDR3s include the opening cysteine and the closing phenylalanine or tryptophan. D genes are given only for firm matches. A row's size may be missing; if present it is once, few, many or a size class.

>.|TRBV6-5|TRBJ1-1|.
TGTGCCAGCAGTTCCCGGTCGGGGGTAGGAGCTTTCTTT
CASSSRSGVGAFF
>.|TRBV2|TRBJ2-2|TRBD2
TGTGCCAGCAAGGGAGCGGGGGTCGGTCACGGGGAGCTGTTTTTT
CASKGAGVGHGELFF
>.|TRBV19|TRBJ2-7|.
TGTGCCAGTAGTATACTGGACAGCTACGAGCAGTACTTC
CASSILDSYEQYF
>.|TRBV28|TRBJ2-3|.
TGTGCCAGCAGCCCAACAGATACGCAGTATTTT
CASSPTDTQYF
>once|TRBV6-5|TRBJ2-7|.
TGTGCCAGCAGTGACAGATACGAGCAGTACTTC
CASSDRYEQYF
>.|TRBV6-4|TRBJ2-2|TRBD2
TGTGCCAGCAGTGAGGGGACTAGCGGTGGCACCGGGGAGCTGTTTTTT
CASSEGTSGGTGELFF
>.|TRBV2|TRBJ2-7|.
TGTGCCAGCAGTCTCGGACGTTACTACGAGCAGTACTTC
CASSLGRYYEQYF
>.|TRBV7-2|TRBJ2-7|.
TGTGCCAGCAGCTTGAGCTACGAGCAGTACTTC
CASSLSYEQYF
>once|TRBV10-3|TRBJ2-7|TRBD2
TGTGCCATCAGTGCCCGGGGGGAAATCGGGAGGTACGAGCAGTACTTC
CAISARGEIGRYEQYF
>.|TRBV19|TRBJ1-2|TRBD1
TGTGTTAAACAGGGGTCCCACTATGGCTACACCTTC
CVKQGSHYGYTF
>.|TRBV6-1|TRBJ2-1|TRBD2
TGTGCCAGCGAAATAGCGGGAGGGCACAATGAGCAGTTCTTC
CASEIAGGHNEQFF
>.|TRBV4-3|TRBJ2-3|TRBD2
TGCGCCAGCAGCCAAGCCGGGGGGACAGATACGCAGTATTTT
CASSQAGGTDTQYF
>.|TRBV7-2|TRBJ1-2|TRBD1
TGTGCCAGCAGCCTCGGGACAGTTAACTATGGCTACACCTTC
CASSLGTVNYGYTF
>.|TRBV7-6|TRBJ1-4|.
TGTGCCAGCAGCTTAGCCTCTGGAGGGAATGAAAAACTGTTTTTT
CASSLASGGNEKLFF
>.|TRBV28|TRBJ2-7|.
TGTGCCAGCAGCCGACACGAGGACTACGAGCAGTACTTC
CASSRHEDYEQYF
>.|TRBV18|TRBJ2-2|TRBD1
TGTGCCAGCTCACCTCGGGACAGGGGGACCGGGGAGCTGTTTTTT
CASSPRDRGTGELFF
>.|TRBV29-1|TRBJ2-3|.
TGCAGCGTTGTACAGACAGATACGCAGTATTTT
CSVVQTDTQYF
>.|TRBV10-3|TRBJ1-1|.
TGTGCCATCAGTGACCTCGGACAGAACACTGAAGCTTTCTTT
CAISDLGQNTEAFF
>.|TRBV7-2|TRBJ1-6|.
TGTGCCAGCAGCCTAAGACAGAATAATTCACCCCTCCACTTT
CASSLRQNNSPLHF
>.|TRBV12-5|TRBJ1-1|TRBD1
TGTGCTAGTGGTTTGGGTTCGACAGGGAAACGGGATGAAGCTTTCTTT
CASGLGSTGKRDEAFF
>.|TRBV19|TRBJ2-5|.
TGTGCCAGTAGTATAGGGGGGTGGGAGAACCAAGAGACCCAGTACTTC
CASSIGGWENQETQYF
>.|TRBV6-1|TRBJ1-5|TRBD1
TGTGCCAGCAGTGGGGTGGGGACAGGGGGACTCTTAAGCAATCAGCCCCAGCATTTT
CASSGVGTGGLLSNQPQHF
>.|TRBV30|TRBJ1-4|.
TGTGCCTACATAACCGGACGGAATGAAAAACTGTTTTTT
CAYITGRNEKLFF
>.|TRBV5-6|TRBJ2-1|.
TGTGCCAGCAGCTTGAGAGGGGGAGATGAGCAGTTCTTC
CASSLRGGDEQFF
>once|TRBV7-2|TRBJ2-5|.
TGTGCCAGCAGCTTAGCTTTCGAGGGAGTGGAGACCCAGTACTTC
CASSLAFEGVETQYF
>.|TRBV29-1|TRBJ2-7|.
TGCAGCGTTACGGGGGCGGGGACAGTGTCCTACGAGCAGTACTTC
CSVTGAGTVSYEQYF
>.|TRBV7-8|TRBJ1-2|TRBD1
TGTGCCAGCAGCTCCTTCGGGACAGGGCCCTATGGCTACACCTTC
CASSSFGTGPYGYTF
>once|TRBV11-2|TRBJ2-7|.
TGTGCCAGCAGCCTTCAGTTTGGAGGGTTAATGGGCGGCGAGCAGTACTTC
CASSLQFGGLMGGEQYF
>.|TRBV11-2|TRBJ1-1|TRBD1
TGTGCCAGCAGCTCCAGGGGGGGACAGGGGAAAGGGACTGAAGCTTTCTTT
CASSSRGGQGKGTEAFF
>.|TRBV7-8|TRBJ2-3|.
TGTGCCAGCAGCCCCCTACCGGGACCCCTTAGCACAGATACGCAGTATTTT
CASSPLPGPLSTDTQYF
>.|TRBV28|TRBJ2-3|.
TGTGCCAGTTCAAGGACAGCCCACTGGCGCACAGATACGCAGTATTTT
CASSRTAHWRTDTQYF
>.|TRBV28|TRBJ2-4|TRBD1
TGTGCCAGCAGTGCCCCCCCGACAGGGGCAAAAAACATTCAGTACTTC
CASSAPPTGAKNIQYF
>.|TRBV7-9|TRBJ1-2|.
TGTGCCAGCAGCTGGAAGCGACCTGGAACGGGGAGCTATGGCTACACCTTC
CASSWKRPGTGSYGYTF
>.|TRBV27|TRBJ1-1|.
TGTGCCAGCAAGAAGGACAGTAACACTGAAGCTTTCTTT
CASKKDSNTEAFF
>.|TRBV5-1|TRBJ2-1|TRBD2
TGCGCCAGCAGCGGAACCGGGACTAGCGGCAATGAGCAGTTCTTC
CASSGTGTSGNEQFF
>.|TRBV4-3|TRBJ1-2|.
TGCGCCAGCAGCCAAGATCCCGGACAGAACTATGGCTACACCTTC
CASSQDPGQNYGYTF
>.|TRBV7-3|TRBJ2-1|.
TGTGCCAGCAGCTCCAGTAATGAGCAGTTCTTC
CASSSSNEQFF
>few|TRBV7-2|TRBJ2-3|.
TGTGCCAGCAGCTTACGGCCCCCCGGCACAGATACGCAGTATTTT
CASSLRPPGTDTQYF
>.|TRBV25-1|TRBJ2-7|TRBD2
TGTGCCAGCAGTTGGCTAGCGGGAGGGGGCGAGCAGTACTTC
CASSWLAGGGEQYF
>.|TRBV5-4|TRBJ1-2|.
TGTGCCAGCAGCTTGGGACAGGCAGGCGGCTACACCTTC
CASSLGQAGGYTF
>.|TRBV7-9|TRBJ1-1|TRBD1
TGTGCCAGCAGCTCACCGGGACAGGGGGTAGCAAACACTGAAGCTTTCTTT
CASSSPGQGVANTEAFF
>.|TRBV5-4|TRBJ2-6|.
TGTGCCAGCAGCTTATGGCGGACCTCTGGGGCCAACGTCCTGACTTTC
CASSLWRTSGANVLTF
>.|TRBV4-3|TRBJ1-2|.
TGCGCCAGCAGCCAAGTCCTCTCCGGGGGCGCGGACTATGGCTACACCTTC
CASSQVLSGGADYGYTF
>few|TRBV27|TRBJ2-2|.
TGTGCCAGCAGTAAGGGGGACGGAATCACCGGGGAGCTGTTTTTT
CASSKGDGITGELFF
>.|TRBV6-5|TRBJ2-7|.
TGTGCCAGCAGTTACGGGCTGGGGTCGAACGAGCAGTACTTC
CASSYGLGSNEQYF
>.|TRBV5-6|TRBJ2-5|TRBD1
TGTGCCAGCAGCTTACAGGGGGGAAAAGAGACCCAGTACTTC
CASSLQGGKETQYF
>.|TRBV29-1|TRBJ2-1|TRBD2
TGCAGCGTAGGCGGGACTAGCGGTTACAATGAGCAGTTCTTC
CSVGGTSGYNEQFF
>few|TRBV6-6|TRBJ1-2|.
TGTGCCAGCACCCCAGGGGTGCGCGGCTACACCTTC
CASTPGVRGYTF
>.|TRBV5-6|TRBJ1-4|.
TGTGCCAGCAGCTCCGCCGATGAGGGCGATGCAACTAATGAAAAACTGTTTTTT
CASSSADEGDATNEKLFF
>.|TRBV28|TRBJ2-5|.
TGTGCCAGCAGCCAGTCAAGGACAAGGGGTCCGCAACAGACCCAGTACTTC
CASSQSRTRGPQQTQYF
>once|TRBV27|TRBJ1-2|TRBD1
TGTGCCAGCAGTCCGACAGGGGTGCCCTATCAGAATGGCTACACCTTC
CASSPTGVPYQNGYTF
>.|TRBV20-1|TRBJ1-2|.
TGCAGTGCTAACTTGGGGGTAGACACCTTC
CSANLGVDTF
>.|TRBV4-1|TRBJ2-3|TRBD2
TGCGCCAGCAGCCGCCCTACCGGGACTAGCGGGATGCGGTCTCCGCAAGATACGCAGTATTTT
CASSRPTGTSGMRSPQDTQYF
>.|TRBV2|TRBJ2-1|.
TGTGCCAGCAGTCGAACAGGGGGTAGCGGGAGATTAAATGAGCAGTTCTTC
CASSRTGGSGRLNEQFF
>.|TRBV28|TRBJ2-3|TRBD2
TGTGCCAGCAGTTCCTTAGCGGGGGGGGCCCCAGATACGCAGTATTTT
CASSSLAGGAPDTQYF
>once|TRBV9|TRBJ2-3|.
TGTGCCAGCAGCGTGTCTAGCACAGATACGCAGTATTTT
CASSVSSTDTQYF